Below, 30 T cell receptor beta chains from the same sample are listed, as sequenced in a study of OX40 agonist ivuxolimab in advanced cancers. Assay used: immunoSEQ multiplex PCR; TCRdb lists only in-frame clones, some missing. Of about 15,000 clones listed, approximately 94% were seen once; the top ten hold under 25%. Sequenced here: CD4+ or CD8+ T cells sorted from blood, sampled in a trial of the OX40 agonist ivuxolimab. Source of these receptors: an adult with an advanced solid tumor such as melanoma, head and neck, liver or kidney cancer.

This rearrangement joins TRBV27 to TRBJ1-6; 8 bases are shared with TRBD1. V was pared by 3 bases and J by 7 bases, with 2 bases of the junction left unmatched. The CDR3 runs to 14 residues. Germline V gene data show CDR1 as MNHEY and CDR2 as SMNVEV (reference sequence). In DNA form, the CDR3 reads TGTGCCAGCAGTTTTTGGGACAGGAATTCACCCCTCCACTTT. This gives the protein CASSFWDRNSPLHF.

The chain carries TRBV6-5 and TRBJ1-6, with D maybe TRBD1 (6 bases). The V gene's germline CDR1 is MNHEY and CDR2 SVGAGI. The V and J ends lost 0 bases and 7 bases respectively, with 10 bases between them. The CDR3 loop spans 15 amino acids. This CDR3 is CASSYSAGENSPLHF. DNA for the CDR3: TGTGCCAGCAGTTACTCAGCAGGGGAAAATTCACCCCTCCACTTT.

This clone was detected only a few times. The chain employs TRBV5-1 and TRBJ2-7; D remains unclear. Trimming took 3 bases from V and 4 from J, leaving 11 bases between them. Germline V CDR1 and CDR2: SGHRS, YFSETQ. The CDR3 runs to 13 residues. The CDR3, as DNA: TGCGCCAGCAGCTCCTCACCCAAGTACGAGCAGTACTTC. Its protein product is CASSSSPKYEQYF.

V usage is TRBV7-9 and J usage is TRBJ2-7; no definite D call. Germline V lookup: CDR1 SEHNR, CDR2 FQNEAQ (reference sequence). The CDR3 is 15 residues long. V was clipped by 1 base and J by 1 base, with 11 bases between them. The CDR3 loop reads CASSLVSDASYEQYF. In DNA, the CDR3 is TGTGCCAGCAGCTTAGTGTCGGACGCTTCCTACGAGCAGTACTTC. Together with reference TRBV7-9 and TRBJ2-7, the CDR3 gives the full variable domain: DTGVSQNPRHKITKRGQNVTFRCDPISEHNRLYWYRQTLGQGPEFLTYFQNEAQLEKSRLLSDRFSAERPKGSFSTLEIQRTEQGDSAMYLCASSLVSDASYEQYFGPGTRLTVT.

The chain carries TRBV7-8 and TRBJ1-1; D not certain. Trimming removed 6 bases at V and 1 base at J, with 6 bases between. The CDR3 loop spans 12 amino acids. Germline V gene sequence: CDR1 SGHVS, CDR2 FQNEAQ. Here the CDR3 DNA reads TGTGCCAGCAGTTCCCGGAACACTGAAGCTTTCTTT. This translates into CASSSRNTEAFF.

This clone was counted once. The J gene is TRBJ2-1, the V gene TRBV18, with D unclear. CDR3 length equals 13 residues. The V and J ends lost 2 bases and 5 bases respectively, with 7 bases between them. Germline CDR1 reads KGHSH; CDR2 reads LQKENI. CDR3 residues: CASSPFRNNEQFF. The CDR3, as DNA: TGTGCCAGCTCACCATTCAGAAACAATGAGCAGTTCTTC.

V is TRBV27 and J is TRBJ1-1; 8 bases match TRBD1. The CDR3 consists of 13 residues. Germline CDR1 MNHEY, CDR2 SMNVEV (reference sequence). J was trimmed by 4 bases and V by 5 bases; bases with no gene match: 3. CDR3 loop: CASSPGGSTEAFF. As DNA, the CDR3 is TGTGCCAGCAGTCCAGGGGGCAGCACTGAAGCTTTCTTT.

V and J are TRBV29-1 and TRBJ1-2, with D maybe TRBD1 (5 bases). Trimming removed 7 bases at V and 6 bases at J, with 12 bases between. CDR3 size: 11 residues. Germline V gene sequence: CDR1 SQVTM, CDR2 ANQGSEA. The CDR3 loop is CSAPGGDGYTF. As DNA, the CDR3 is TGCAGCGCTCCTGGGGGAGATGGCTACACCTTC.

The rearrangement joins TRBV30 to TRBJ1-5, with D possibly TRBD1 on 6 matching bases. V was cut by 7 bases and J by 0 bases, with 16 bases left in between. This CDR3 has 15 amino acids. Germline V gene lookup returns CDR1 GTSNPN and CDR2 SVGIG (reference sequence). CDR3 in DNA: TGTGCCTATAGCGGGGACACTCTTAGCAATCAGCCCCAGCATTTT. This codes for CAYSGDTLSNQPQHF. The full variable domain, in which reference TRBV30 and TRBJ1-5 provide the parts outside the CDR3, is SQTIHQWPATLVQPVGSPLSLECTVEGTSNPNLYWYRQAAGRGLQLLFYSVGIGQISSEVPQNLSASRPQDRQFILSSKKLLLSDSGFYLCAYSGDTLSNQPQHFGDGTRLSIL.

The chain carries TRBV7-2 and TRBJ2-2; D might be TRBD1 or TRBD2, each matching 6 bases. The CDR3 runs 16 residues. Looked up from germline, CDR1 is SGHTA and CDR2 is FQGNSA. Deletions cut 5 bases from V and 0 bases from J, with 13 bases between. This CDR3 reads CASSQGGSTNTGELFF. The CDR3 DNA reads as TGTGCCAGCAGCCAAGGGGGGTCGACGAACACCGGGGAGCTGTTTTTT.

V and J are TRBV6-5 and TRBJ2-3; the D gene is possibly TRBD2 (7 bases). There are 15 residues in the CDR3. Germline lookup yields CDR1 MNHEY and CDR2 SVGAGI. With 4 bases removed from V and 3 bases from J, the gap between germline ends came to 14 bases. CDR3 sequence (DNA): TGTGCCAGCAGTTCCGGGGGGCTGAGTACAGATACGCAGTATTTT. This gives the protein CASSSGGLSTDTQYF.

The chain carries TRBV19 and TRBJ1-1; no reliable D call. Germline assignment: CDR1 LNHDA and CDR2 SQIVND (reference sequence). This CDR3 contains 13 residues. V was cut by 5 bases and J by 0 bases, with 7 bases left in between. The CDR3 region has the DNA TGTGCCAGTAGTTACGCGGTGAACACTGAAGCTTTCTTT. Translated, it gives CASSYAVNTEAFF.

This chain joins TRBV2 and TRBJ2-2; D perhaps matches TRBD2 (6 bases). V lost 10 bases and J lost 1, with 19 bases in between. Germline-derived CDR1 and CDR2 are SNHLY and FYNNEI. This CDR3 has 16 residues. CDR3 sequence reads: CAIRPPAGRNTGELFF. DNA for the CDR3: TGTGCCATCAGACCTCCGGCGGGGCGGAACACCGGGGAGCTGTTTTTT.

The rearrangement joins TRBV6-5 to TRBJ2-7, with 10 bases lining up with TRBD1. The germline V gene encodes CDR1 MNHEY and CDR2 SVGAGI. The V and J ends lost 2 bases and 4 bases, in that order; junction bases with no gene match: 2. The CDR3 consists of 14 residues. CDR3 in DNA: TGTGCCAGCAGTTACGGGACAGGGGAATACGAGCAGTACTTC. It encodes CASSYGTGEYEQYF.

This clone has a single count. The chain couples TRBV7-6 to TRBJ2-7; 8 bases line up with TRBD1. Germline V gene lookup returns CDR1 SGHVS and CDR2 FNYEAQ. J was trimmed by 6 bases and V by 5 bases; bases with no gene match: 3. CDR3 length: 12 residues. The CDR3 sequence: CASSTGTGEQYF. The CDR3 DNA is TGTGCCAGCAGCACCGGGACAGGCGAGCAGTACTTC. The full variable domain, its missing parts supplied by reference TRBV7-6 and TRBJ2-7, is GAGVSQSPRYKVTKRGQDVALRCDPISGHVSLYWYRQALGQGPEFLTYFNYEAQQDKSGLPNDRFSAERPEGSISTLTIQRTEQRDSAMYRCASSTGTGEQYFGPGTRLTVT.

V is TRBV2 and J is TRBJ1-1; tentatively, D is TRBD1 (5 bases). The V gene's germline CDR1 is SNHLY and CDR2 FYNNEI. The ends were cut back, 7 bases at V and 7 bases at J, with 13 bases in the middle. The CDR3 consists of 12 residues. As DNA, the CDR3 is TGTGCCAGCATTCCGGGGGGAGGTGAAGCTTTCTTT. Its protein is CASIPGGGEAFF.

The rearrangement joins TRBV27 to TRBJ2-1; TRBD2 aligns across 7 bases. The CDR3 spans 16 residues. Germline loops: CDR1 MNHEY, CDR2 SMNVEV (reference sequence). Trimming took 4 bases from V and 1 from J; bases not matched to a gene: 7. The CDR3 DNA reads as TGTGCCAGCAGTTCCGGACTAGTCCTTTCCTACAATGAGCAGTTCTTC. Protein product: CASSSGLVLSYNEQFF.

In this sample, this clone turned up once. The genes are TRBV4-1 and TRBJ2-7, with D possibly being TRBD1 (6 bases). Trimming shortened V by 0 bases and J by 4 bases, and 19 bases separated the two germline ends. Germline V gives CDR1 MGHRA, CDR2 YSYEKL. The CDR3 is 17 residues long. The CDR3 DNA reads as TGCGCCAGCAGCCAAGATATTTTCGTGGCAGGGACATACGAGCAGTACTTC. Translating gives CASSQDIFVAGTYEQYF.

Comment on this clone: Relative to the germline gene, one junction end is altered; a read error may explain this. The chain combines TRBV13 with TRBJ1-5; TRBD1 matches 7 bases. This CDR3 comprises 14 residues. Germline loops: CDR1 PRHDT, CDR2 FYEKMQ (reference sequence). CDR3 region: CASSIGTEGQPQHF. The CDR3 DNA is TGTGCCAGCAGCATAGGGACAGAAGGTCAGCCCCAGCATTTT.

The chain links TRBV7-6 to TRBJ2-7, with D perhaps given as TRBD1 or TRBD2 (5 bases each). Per germline, CDR1 SGHVS and CDR2 FNYEAQ. There are 14 residues in the CDR3. V lost 1 base to trimming and J lost 2 bases, with 9 bases between them. CDR3 nucleotides: TGTGCCAGCAGCTTAGAATTGGGACCCTACGAGCAGTACTTC. As protein: CASSLELGPYEQYF.

CDR3 amino acids: CASRPLTGAYGYTF. The CDR3, as DNA: TGTGCCAGCAGACCTCTCACAGGGGCCTATGGCTACACCTTC. V is TRBV6-5 and J is TRBJ1-2, with 7 bases matching TRBD1. Trimming removed 6 bases from V and 4 bases from J; junction bases left unmatched: 8. In germline, CDR1 is MNHEY, CDR2 SVGAGI. The CDR3 length is 14 residues.

The V gene is TRBV18, the J gene TRBJ1-1; no clear D gene. From germline, CDR1 is KGHSH and CDR2 LQKENI. The ends were cut back, 2 bases at V and 5 bases at J, with 18 bases in the middle. The CDR3 is made up of 16 amino acids. Written as DNA, the CDR3 is TGTGCCAGCTCACCATTAGTAGTCCTTGAGGAGACTGAAGCTTTCTTT. It is translated as CASSPLVVLEETEAFF.

This clone was observed once. CDR3 coding DNA: TGTGCCAGCAGTCCCTCACTTTCGACGGACAGCTCCTACGAGCAGTACTTC. Translated: CASSPSLSTDSSYEQYF. The V call is TRBV27, the J call TRBJ2-7, with a possible D match to TRBD1 (6 bases). Germline V CDR1 and CDR2: MNHEY, SMNVEV (reference sequence). The CDR3 has 17 amino acids. V lost 5 bases, J lost 0 bases, and 20 bases lay in between.

The CDR3 region is CASSLNGGGGGSTDTQYF. DNA for the CDR3: TGTGCCAGCAGCTTAAATGGGGGTGGTGGCGGAAGCACAGATACGCAGTATTTT. V is TRBV13 and J is TRBJ2-3; TRBD1 or TRBD2 may be the D gene (5 bases each). This CDR3 spans 18 amino acids. Trimming pared 2 bases from V and 0 bases from J, leaving 18 bases between. The germline V gene encodes CDR1 PRHDT and CDR2 FYEKMQ (reference sequence). Complete variable domain (other parts from reference TRBV13 and TRBJ2-3): AAGVIQSPRHLIKEKRETATLKCYPIPRHDTVYWYQQGPGQDPQFLISFYEKMQSDKGSIPDRFSAQQFSDYHSELNMSSLELGDSALYFCASSLNGGGGGSTDTQYFGPGTRLTVL.

The chain carries TRBV7-2 and TRBJ1-2; D might be TRBD1 (5 bases). V lost 5 bases and J 4 bases, leaving 11 bases between the germline ends. This CDR3 region has 13 residues. In germline, CDR1 is SGHTA, CDR2 FQGNSA. The CDR3: CASSPGTVYGYTF. CDR3 nucleotides: TGTGCCAGCAGCCCCGGGACGGTCTATGGCTACACCTTC. The full variable domain, rest sourced from reference TRBV7-2 and TRBJ1-2, is GAGVSQSPSNKVTEKGKDVELRCDPISGHTALYWYRQSLGQGLEFLIYFQGNSAPDKSGLPSDRFSAERTGGSVSTLTIQRTQQEDSAVYLCASSPGTVYGYTFGSGTRLTVV.

This rearrangement joins TRBV14 to TRBJ2-5; D is undetermined. Looked up from germline, CDR1 is SGHDN and CDR2 is FVKESK. The CDR3 runs 12 residues. V lost 0 bases and J 5 bases, leaving 4 bases between the germline ends. CDR3 residues: CASSQDWETQYF. The CDR3 DNA is TGTGCCAGCAGCCAAGATTGGGAGACCCAGTACTTC.

This sequence joins TRBV30 and TRBJ1-1; D gene ambiguous. This CDR3 is built from 14 residues. V lost 3 bases and J 0 bases, leaving 11 bases between the germline ends. Germline CDR1 and CDR2: GTSNPN and SVGIG (reference sequence). The CDR3 region has the DNA TGTGCCTGGAGCCTGGATCTTATGAACACTGAAGCTTTCTTT. The encoded protein is CAWSLDLMNTEAFF. Full variable domain (rest looked up from reference TRBV30 and TRBJ1-1): SQTIHQWPATLVQPVGSPLSLECTVEGTSNPNLYWYRQAAGRGLQLLFYSVGIGQISSEVPQNLSASRPQDRQFILSSKKLLLSDSGFYLCAWSLDLMNTEAFFGQGTRLTVV.

The rearrangement links TRBV9 to TRBJ2-5; TRBD2 is a possible D gene (5 bases). The V and J ends lost 0 bases and 4 bases respectively, with 7 bases between them. Germline CDR1 is SGDLS and CDR2 is YYNGEE. CDR3 size: 13 residues. The DNA for the CDR3 is TGTGCCAGCAGCGTAGACGGGATAGAGACCCAGTACTTC. Translation gives CASSVDGIETQYF.

This chain links TRBV4-3 with TRBJ2-7; 8 bases fit TRBD1. The V and J ends lost 0 bases and 2 bases, in that order; junction bases with no gene match: 6. The CDR3 has 16 residues. Germline assignment: CDR1 LGHNA and CDR2 YSLEER. This CDR3 is CASSQDRRGLTYEQYF. CDR3 DNA sequence: TGCGCCAGCAGCCAAGATCGCAGGGGGCTTACCTACGAGCAGTACTTC.

A single count supports this clone. The chain employs TRBV30 and TRBJ2-1; 11 nucleotides match TRBD2. The V gene end was trimmed by 2 bases and the J gene end by 4 bases; junction bases not matched to a gene: 4. This CDR3 region has 15 residues. Germline V gives CDR1 GTSNPN, CDR2 SVGIG (reference sequence). The DNA of the CDR3 is TGTGCCTGGAGTCCCGGGACTAGCGGATACAATGAGCAGTTCTTC. It yields the protein CAWSPGTSGYNEQFF.